The sequence of this T cell receptor (beta chain) was determined in a study of cytomegalovirus exposure and HLA in healthy donors. Across the whole study: From donors who were HLA-typed, an early data release held around 85 million unique TCRs. Study results and caveats: Reports described diagnosis of cytomegalovirus status by the classifier as highly specific and sensitive. The sole available immune exposure information was CMV serostatus.

The CDR3 consists of 14 residues. Deletions cut 3 bases from V and 3 bases from J, with 8 bases between. CDR1 and CDR2 from the germline V gene are SGHAT and FQDESV (reference sequence). The PCR used 60 Vbeta and 13 Jbeta primers. Here immunoSEQ multiplex PCR was the method, and the copy in TCRdb shows in-frame clones only, minus some. This table holds about 40,000 clones, roughly 63% found once. Of note for this clone: Its antigen is unknown.

The V call is TRBV11-1, the J call TRBJ2-2; a possible D gene is TRBD1 (6 bases). The TCR sequence derives from a man aged 55 to 70 in good health and CMV-seropositive. Sequenced sample: PBMCs. CDR3 in DNA: TGTGCCAGCAGCTTTACAGGGTACACCGGGGAGCTGTTTTTT. Its protein is CASSFTGYTGELFF.